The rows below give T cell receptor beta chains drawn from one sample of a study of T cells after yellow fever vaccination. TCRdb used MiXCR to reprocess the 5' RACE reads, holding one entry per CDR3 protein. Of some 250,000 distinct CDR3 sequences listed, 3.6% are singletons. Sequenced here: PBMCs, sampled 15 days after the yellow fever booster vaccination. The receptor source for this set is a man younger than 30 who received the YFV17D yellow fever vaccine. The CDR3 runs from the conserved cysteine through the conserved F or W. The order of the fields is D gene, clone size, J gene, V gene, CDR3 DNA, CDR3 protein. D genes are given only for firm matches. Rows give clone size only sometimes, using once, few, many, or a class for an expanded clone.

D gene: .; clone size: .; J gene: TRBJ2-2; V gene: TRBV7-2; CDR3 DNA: TGTGCCAGCAGGATGACAGGGACTCCCGGGGAGCTGTTTTTT; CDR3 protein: CASRMTGTPGELFF
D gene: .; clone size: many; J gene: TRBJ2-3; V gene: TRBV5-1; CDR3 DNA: TGCGCCAGCGCCAGGCCGGAACAGGGTCAAGATACGCAGTATTTT; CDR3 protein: CASARPEQGQDTQYF
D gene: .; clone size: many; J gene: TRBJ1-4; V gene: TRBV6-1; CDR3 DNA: TGTGCCAGCAGTGAACCAACCGCAGTCAATGAAAAACTGTTTTTT; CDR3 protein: CASSEPTAVNEKLFF
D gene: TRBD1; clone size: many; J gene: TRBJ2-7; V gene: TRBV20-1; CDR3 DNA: TGCAGTGGGCAGGACAGGGGCCCCCCTTACGAGCAGTACTTC; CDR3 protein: CSGQDRGPPYEQYF
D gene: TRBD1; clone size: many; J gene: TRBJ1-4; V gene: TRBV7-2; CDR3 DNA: TGTGCCAGCAGCCCTTCATTGACAGGGGGAAAACTGTTTTTT; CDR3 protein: CASSPSLTGGKLFF
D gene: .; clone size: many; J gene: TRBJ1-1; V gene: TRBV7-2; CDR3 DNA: TGTGCCAGCAGCTTCGGGGGAGTCACTGAAGCTTTCTTT; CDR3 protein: CASSFGGVTEAFF
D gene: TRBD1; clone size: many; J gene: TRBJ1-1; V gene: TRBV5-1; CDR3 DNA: TGCGCCAGCAGCTCACAGGGGGCGCGGGGTACTGAAGCTTTCTTT; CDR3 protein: CASSSQGARGTEAFF
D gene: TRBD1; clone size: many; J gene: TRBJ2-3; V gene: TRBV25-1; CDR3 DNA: TGTGCCAGCCGAAACAGGGGTTCGGGCACAGATACGCAGTATTTT; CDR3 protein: CASRNRGSGTDTQYF
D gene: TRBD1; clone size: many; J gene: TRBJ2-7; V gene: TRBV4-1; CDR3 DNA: TGCGCCAGCAGCGATCCGGGACAGGTTAAAGAGCAGTACTTC; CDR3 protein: CASSDPGQVKEQYF
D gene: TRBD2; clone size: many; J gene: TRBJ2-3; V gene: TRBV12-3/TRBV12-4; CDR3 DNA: TGTGCCAGCAGCCAACGGGGGGGTAGCACAGATACGCAGTATTTT; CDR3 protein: CASSQRGGSTDTQYF
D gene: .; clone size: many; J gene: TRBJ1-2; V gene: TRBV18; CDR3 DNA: TGTGCCAGCTCAATACGGACAGACGTAACCTATGGCTACACCTTC; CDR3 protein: CASSIRTDVTYGYTF
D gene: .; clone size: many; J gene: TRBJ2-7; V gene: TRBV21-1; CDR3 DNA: TGTGCCAGCAGCATATACGCGGGACCGGGCCACGAGCAGTACTTC; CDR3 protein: CASSIYAGPGHEQYF
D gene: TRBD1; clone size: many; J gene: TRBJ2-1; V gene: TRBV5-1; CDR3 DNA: TGCGCCAGCAGCCCCGCTCCGGGGACAGGGTCCAATGAGCAGTTCTTC; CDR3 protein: CASSPAPGTGSNEQFF
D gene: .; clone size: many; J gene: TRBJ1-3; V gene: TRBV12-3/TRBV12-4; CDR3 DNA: TGTGCCAGCATCCTAACTAACTCTGGAAACACCATATATTTT; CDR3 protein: CASILTNSGNTIYF
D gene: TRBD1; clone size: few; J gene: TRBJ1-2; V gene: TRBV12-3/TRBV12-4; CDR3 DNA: TGTGCCAGCATATCTACCCTGACAGGGCACCATGGCTACACCTTC; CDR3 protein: CASISTLTGHHGYTF
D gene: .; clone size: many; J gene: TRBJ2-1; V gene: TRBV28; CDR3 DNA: TGTGCCAGCAGTTTTTCGGGGGCTTACAAAGAGCAGTTCTTC; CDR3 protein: CASSFSGAYKEQFF
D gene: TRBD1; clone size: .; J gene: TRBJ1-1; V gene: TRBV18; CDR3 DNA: TGTGCCAGCACCCCACGGACAGGGGGTAACACTGAAGCTTTCTTT; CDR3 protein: CASTPRTGGNTEAFF
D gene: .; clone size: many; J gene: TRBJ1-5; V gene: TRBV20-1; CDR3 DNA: TGCAGTGCTAGAGGGGAATCTCAGCCCCAGCATTTT; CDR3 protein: CSARGESQPQHF
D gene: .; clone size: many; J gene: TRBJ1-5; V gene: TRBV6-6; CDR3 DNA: TGTGCCAGCAGTTACTCATACGACATCCTAGGCAATCAGCCCCAGCATTTT; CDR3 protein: CASSYSYDILGNQPQHF
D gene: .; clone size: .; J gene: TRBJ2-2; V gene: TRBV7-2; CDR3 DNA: TGTGCCAGCAGCTTAGCGAGACACGAGGAGCTGTTTTTT; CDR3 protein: CASSLARHEELFF
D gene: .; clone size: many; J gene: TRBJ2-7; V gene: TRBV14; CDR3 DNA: TGTGCCAGCAGCCCCGGTCCTGCGATTGACGAGCAGTACTTC; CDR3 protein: CASSPGPAIDEQYF
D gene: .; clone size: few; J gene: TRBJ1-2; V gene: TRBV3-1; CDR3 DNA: TGTGCCAGCAGCCAAGAAAGTGGAGGTTCTGGCTACACCTTC; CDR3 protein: CASSQESGGSGYTF